This TCR beta chain derives from a study of blood T cell repertoires in COVID-19. Overall study: Whether acute or convalescent, the COVID-19 samples came from the United States, Italy and Spain.

Profiling relied on immunoSEQ multiplex PCR, and the TCRdb table lists in-frame clones only, not all of them. The sample carries more than 300,000 clones, roughly 89% recorded once. Seattle's enrolled individuals joined amid active infection and were then monitored longitudinally. The CDR3 extends over 14 amino acids. Trimming pared 2 bases from V and 2 bases from J, leaving 9 bases between. CDR1 and CDR2 from the germline V gene are MDHEN and SYDVKM. This chain uses TRBV28 with TRBJ1-1; D gene unclear. The receptor's source is a woman in her thirties with COVID-19, enrolled during active disease. The sample consisted of peripheral blood. For the CDR3, the DNA is TGTGCCAGCAGTTTAGGTCAGTTCAACACTGAAGCTTTCTTT. Translating it yields CASSLGQFNTEAFF.